Following are 29 T cell receptor beta chains from one sample sequenced in a study of shared clonotypes between healthy human individuals. Libraries were prepared by immunoSEQ multiplex PCR; TCRdb keeps only in-frame clonotypes and omits some of them. The data show 1,500,000 or so clones, with around 98.5% seen just once and approximately 0.4% held by the top ten. Sequencing used naive CD4+ T cells sorted from blood. Subset given: CD45RA+ positively selected. These receptors came from a man aged 25 to 45 in good health.

The chain uses TRBV25-1 and TRBJ2-5; possibly TRBD1 for D (6 bases). Trimming took 3 bases from V and 2 from J, leaving 13 bases between them. Per germline, CDR1 MGHDK and CDR2 SYGVNS. The CDR3 length is 15 residues. The CDR3 loop is CASSDAAGTQETQYF. The CDR3 region has the DNA TGTGCCAGCAGTGACGCGGCAGGGACACAAGAGACCCAGTACTTC.

This sequence joins TRBV28 and TRBJ1-5; no definite D call. There are 15 residues in the CDR3. Germline V CDR1 and CDR2: MDHEN, SYDVKM. Trimming took off 5 bases at V and 4 bases at J, with 15 bases between the two ends. The CDR3 is CASSPQSRGNQPQHF. Here the CDR3 DNA reads TGTGCCAGCAGTCCCCAAAGCCGTGGAAATCAGCCCCAGCATTTT.

The gene calls are TRBV10-3 and TRBJ1-3; D not resolved. This CDR3 spans 14 amino acids. V lost 3 bases and J 7 bases, leaving 13 bases between the germline ends. Germline V gene lookup returns CDR1 ENHRY and CDR2 SYGVKD. CDR3 sequence: CAISEGRQWNTIYF. The CDR3 DNA sequence: TGTGCCATCAGTGAAGGGCGCCAGTGGAACACCATATATTTT.

This chain links TRBV6-6 with TRBJ1-1; D is unresolved. CDR1 and CDR2 (germline): MNHNY, SVGAGI (reference sequence). The CDR3 runs 14 residues. V lost 6 bases and J 0 bases, leaving 11 bases between the germline ends. The CDR3 region is CASRDTGLNTEAFF. CDR3 sequence (DNA): TGTGCCAGCAGGGATACCGGGCTGAACACTGAAGCTTTCTTT.

The chain uses TRBV5-1 and TRBJ2-1; a possible D gene is TRBD1 (5 bases). The length of the CDR3 is 16 residues. Trimming stripped 3 bases from V and 8 bases from J, with 21 bases between. Germline CDR1 reads SGHRS; CDR2 reads YFSETQ. CDR3 bases: TGCGCCAGCAGCTCGGCAGGGCCGAACCTATATCATGAGCAGTTCTTC. This sequence encodes CASSSAGPNLYHEQFF. Combining the CDR3 with reference TRBV5-1 and TRBJ2-1 gives the whole variable domain KAGVTQTPRYLIKTRGQQVTLSCSPISGHRSVSWYQQTPGQGLQFLFEYFSETQRNKGNFPGRFSGRQFSNSRSEMNVSTLELGDSALYLCASSSAGPNLYHEQFFGPGTRLTVL.

The chain uses TRBV5-4 and TRBJ2-7; D gene unclear. The V end lost 3 bases, the J end lost 2 bases, and 6 bases lay between the germline ends. The CDR3 contains 12 residues. Germline CDR1 and CDR2: SGHNT and YYREEE (reference sequence). CDR3 loop: CASSSRPYEQYF. The DNA for the CDR3 is TGTGCCAGCAGCTCCCGACCCTACGAGCAGTACTTC.

The chain has TRBV7-9 and TRBJ2-3; no definite D call. V dropped 0 bases and J dropped 2 bases, with 6 bases sitting between them. The CDR3 covers 14 residues. Looked up from germline, CDR1 is SEHNR and CDR2 is FQNEAQ (reference sequence). The CDR3 loop is CASSLALLTDTQYF. The CDR3 DNA is TGTGCCAGCAGCTTAGCGCTCCTCACAGATACGCAGTATTTT.

The chain uses TRBV30 and TRBJ2-7; tentatively, D is TRBD1 (6 bases). V lost 6 bases, J lost 7 bases, and 13 bases lay in between. The CDR3 sequence is 11 residues long. The V gene's germline CDR1 is GTSNPN and CDR2 SVGIG (reference sequence). In nucleotides, the CDR3 is TGTGCCTGCAATCAGGGGAAAGAGCAGTACTTC. Its protein product is CACNQGKEQYF.

The J gene is TRBJ2-1, the V gene TRBV27, with D unclear. CDR1 MNHEY and CDR2 SMNVEV come from the germline V gene (reference sequence). This CDR3 has 15 residues. Trimming cost V 3 bases and J 1 base, with 10 bases left between them. The CDR3 coding sequence is TGTGCCAGCAGTTTCATCGCCGGGTCCTACAATGAGCAGTTCTTC. Encoded protein: CASSFIAGSYNEQFF.

The CDR3 is CASNGGTSGSYEQYF. CDR3 sequence (DNA): TGTGCCAGTAATGGAGGGACTAGCGGGAGCTACGAGCAGTACTTC. The rearrangement joins TRBV19 to TRBJ2-7; TRBD2 agrees at 14 bases. The germline V gene has CDR1 LNHDA and CDR2 SQIVND (reference sequence). The CDR3 extends over 15 amino acids. V lost 7 bases, J lost 3 bases, and 5 bases stayed unmatched.

The chain recombines TRBV7-9 with TRBJ2-7; D is unresolved. The CDR3 extends over 12 amino acids. V lost 1 base to trimming and J lost 5 bases, with 6 bases between them. Germline V gene lookup returns CDR1 SEHNR and CDR2 FQNEAQ (reference sequence). CDR3: CASSLEFDEQYF. For the CDR3, the DNA is TGTGCCAGCAGCTTAGAGTTCGACGAGCAGTACTTC.

The J gene is TRBJ2-1, the V gene TRBV6-1, with 9 bases identical to TRBD2. CDR3 length equals 17 residues. The germline gives CDR1 MNHNS, CDR2 SASEGT. V shed 4 bases, J shed 3 bases, and the junction held 10 bases outside the gene matches. CDR3 residues: CASSVQLGSGGYNEQFF. The CDR3 nucleotides are TGTGCCAGCAGTGTCCAGTTGGGTAGCGGGGGCTACAATGAGCAGTTCTTC.

This rearrangement joins TRBV18 to TRBJ2-3; D might be TRBD2 (6 bases). Germline-derived CDR1 and CDR2 are KGHSH and LQKENI. V was cut by 5 bases and J by 4 bases, with 16 bases left in between. The CDR3 length is 15 residues. This CDR3 is CASSKTGAGPDTQYF. The CDR3 region has the DNA TGTGCCAGCTCAAAAACTGGGGCGGGACCAGATACGCAGTATTTT.

This chain links TRBV30 with TRBJ1-1, with 10 bases aligning to TRBD1. Germline CDR1 reads GTSNPN; CDR2 reads SVGIG (reference sequence). V lost 5 bases to trimming and J lost 5 bases; unmatched junction nucleotides: 5. This CDR3 has 13 amino acids. This chain's CDR3 is CAWADRGRTEAFF. The CDR3 nucleotides read TGTGCCTGGGCCGACAGGGGGCGAACTGAAGCTTTCTTT.

The J gene is TRBJ2-1, the V gene TRBV11-2; 8 bases map to TRBD2. Trimming cost V 5 bases and J 8 bases; bases outside gene matches: 5. CDR3 length equals 13 residues. Germline V gene data show CDR1 as SGHAT and CDR2 as FQNNGV. The CDR3 here is CASSGHGRDEQFF. Written as DNA, the CDR3 is TGTGCCAGCAGCGGACACGGGAGGGATGAGCAGTTCTTC. Drawing the rest from reference TRBV11-2 and TRBJ2-1, the complete variable domain is EAGVAQSPRYKIIEKRQSVAFWCNPISGHATLYWYQQILGQGPKLLIQFQNNGVVDDSQLPKDRFSAERLKGVDSTLKIQPAKLEDSAVYLCASSGHGRDEQFFGPGTRLTVL.

CDR3: CASRRTGTPREQYF. The CDR3 region has the DNA TGTGCCAGCAGGCGAACCGGGACCCCGAGGGAGCAGTACTTC. The chain is built from TRBV6-5 and TRBJ2-7; D is tentatively TRBD1 or TRBD2 (5 bases each). V was clipped by 6 bases and J by 7 bases, with 19 bases between them. Germline V CDR1 and CDR2: MNHEY, SVGAGI. The CDR3 is made up of 14 amino acids.

CDR3 sequence: CASSLWLAGQETQYF. The DNA of the CDR3 is TGTGCCAGCAGTTTATGGCTAGCGGGACAAGAGACCCAGTACTTC. The chain combines TRBV27 with TRBJ2-5; 9 bases align to TRBD2. The CDR3 loop spans 15 amino acids. Per the germline V gene, CDR1 is MNHEY and CDR2 is SMNVEV (reference sequence). The trim removed 1 base at V and 2 bases at J, leaving 2 bases unmatched.

This chain joins TRBV6-5 and TRBJ2-3; D may be TRBD1 or TRBD2 (5 bases each). V was shortened by 8 bases and J by 4 bases, with 16 bases between the two germline ends. The germline V gene encodes CDR1 MNHEY and CDR2 SVGAGI. The CDR3 runs 14 residues. CDR3 residues: CASHPSGLPDTQYF. In DNA, the CDR3 is TGTGCCAGCCACCCGTCGGGGCTACCAGATACGCAGTATTTT.

V is TRBV12-5 and J is TRBJ2-3, with D possibly TRBD1 on 5 matching bases. The CDR3 contains 14 residues. Trimming removed 7 bases at V and 2 bases at J, with 13 bases between. CDR1 and CDR2 from the germline V gene are LGHNT and FRNRAP. The CDR3 DNA follows: TGTGCTAGTGCCCAGCAACAGGACACAGATACGCAGTATTTT. Its protein product is CASAQQQDTDTQYF. The entire variable domain, with the rest obtained from reference TRBV12-5 and TRBJ2-3, is as follows: DARVTQTPRHKVTEMGQEVTMRCQPILGHNTVFWYRQTMMQGLELLAYFRNRAPLDDSGMPKDRFSAEMPDATLATLKIQPSEPRDSAVYFCASAQQQDTDTQYFGPGTRLTVL.

The chain uses TRBV5-1 and TRBJ1-4; 7 bases fit TRBD1. J was trimmed by 7 bases and V by 2 bases; bases with no gene match: 5. The length of the CDR3 is 14 residues. Germline values: CDR1 SGHRS, CDR2 YFSETQ. The DNA of the CDR3 is TGCGCCAGCAGCTTTTCGGGACAGTTTGAAAAACTGTTTTTT. It translates to CASSFSGQFEKLFF.

The V and J genes are TRBV6-4 and TRBJ2-7, with a possible D match to TRBD2 (5 bases). The V gene lost 4 bases and the J gene lost 4 bases, with 11 bases spanning the gap. The CDR3 is 13 residues long. The germline V gene encodes CDR1 MRHNA and CDR2 SNTAGT. CDR3 in amino acids: CASSAGSGYEQYF. The CDR3 nucleotides read TGTGCCAGCAGTGCCGGTTCGGGGTACGAGCAGTACTTC.

V gene TRBV7-8 combines with J gene TRBJ2-7, with 7 bases matching TRBD2. Losses at the gene ends were 2 bases for V and 4 bases for J; bases not matched to a gene: 8. This CDR3 has 15 residues. Germline CDR1 is SGHVS and CDR2 is FQNEAQ. The CDR3 region has the DNA TGTGCCAGCAGCTTACTGGATGGGAGGGTATACGAGCAGTACTTC. Translated: CASSLLDGRVYEQYF. The entire variable domain, with the rest obtained from reference TRBV7-8 and TRBJ2-7, is as follows: GAGVSQSPRYKVAKRGQDVALRCDPISGHVSLFWYQQALGQGPEFLTYFQNEAQLDKSGLPSDRFFAERPEGSVSTLKIQRTQQEDSAVYLCASSLLDGRVYEQYFGPGTRLTVT.

This chain connects TRBV27 to TRBJ2-3; no definite D call. Germline V lookup: CDR1 MNHEY, CDR2 SMNVEV (reference sequence). This CDR3 has 14 amino acids. Between the trimmed V and J ends, which lost 6 bases and 0 bases, there was a span of 10 bases. CDR3 loop: CASSRPPSTDTQYF. Here the CDR3 DNA reads TGTGCCAGCAGCCGCCCTCCTAGCACAGATACGCAGTATTTT.

This chain joins TRBV29-1 and TRBJ1-2, with D hard to call. V dropped 4 bases and J dropped 3 bases, with 15 bases sitting between them. The germline V gene has CDR1 SQVTM and CDR2 ANQGSEA. This CDR3 spans 14 amino acids. The chain's CDR3 is CSVVRTHPDYGYTF. CDR3 in DNA: TGCAGCGTTGTTAGGACCCACCCGGACTATGGCTACACCTTC.

DNA for the CDR3: TGCAGCGTTGTAAGTCCTGTGGAGACCCAGTACTTC. It yields the protein CSVVSPVETQYF. The gene calls are TRBV29-1 and TRBJ2-5; D remains ambiguous. From germline, CDR1 is SQVTM and CDR2 ANQGSEA. Trimming left V 4 bases short and J 5 bases short, with 11 bases between. The CDR3 has 12 amino acids.

The chain employs TRBV6-1 and TRBJ2-4; possible D gene TRBD1, 6 bases. Germline assignment: CDR1 MNHNS and CDR2 SASEGT. Trimming removed 5 bases at V and 16 bases at J, with 24 bases between. This CDR3 contains 14 residues. CDR3 in DNA: TGTGCCAGCAGTAGCTACAATCGAGGACAGATTTTTTACTTC. Translated, it gives CASSSYNRGQIFYF.

CDR3 sequence: CASSLSDPPGTQYF. CDR3 DNA sequence: TGTGCCAGCAGTTTATCCGATCCCCCCGGGACCCAGTACTTC. The chain combines TRBV28 with TRBJ2-5; D not certain. The germline CDR1 and CDR2 sequences are MDHEN and SYDVKM. The V and J ends lost 1 base and 7 bases respectively, with 13 bases between them. This CDR3 contains 14 residues.

J is TRBJ2-1 and V is TRBV29-1, with D possibly being TRBD1 (8 bases). The germline V gene encodes CDR1 SQVTM and CDR2 ANQGSEA. The CDR3 is 15 residues long. Trimming left V 5 bases short and J 7 bases short, with 21 bases between. In DNA, the CDR3 is TGCAGCGTTCTAACAGCGGGACAGGTGGGAAATGAGCAGTTCTTC. Translated: CSVLTAGQVGNEQFF.

This rearrangement joins TRBV7-9 to TRBJ2-5, with TRBD2 identical over 11 bases. V gave up 0 bases and J gave up 5 bases; unmatched junction bases: 5. CDR3 length: 16 amino acids. CDR1 is SEHNR and CDR2 is FQNEAQ in the germline V gene (reference sequence). The CDR3, as DNA: TGTGCCAGCAGCTTAGCCCTACTAGCGGGAGAGGAGACCCAGTACTTC. Translation gives CASSLALLAGEETQYF.